The 18 T cell receptor beta chains in this list originate from one sample, sequenced in a study of blood T cell repertoires in COVID-19. Only in-frame clones appear in the TCRdb table, and some are missing; sequencing was by immunoSEQ multiplex PCR. Of 130,000 to 150,000 clones in the sample, about four fifths were seen once. Specimen: peripheral blood. The receptors come from a human donor in a cohort sampled during active COVID-19.

This clone was picked up a small number of times. The chain is built from TRBV7-3 and TRBJ1-1; 7 bases fit TRBD1. J was trimmed by 0 bases and V by 4 bases; bases with no gene match: 5. Per the germline V gene, CDR1 is SGHTA and CDR2 is FQGTGA. The CDR3 has 15 residues. The CDR3 DNA reads TGTGCCAGCAGCTCCTCGACAGGGATGAACACTGAAGCTTTCTTT. It yields the protein CASSSSTGMNTEAFF.

V is TRBV6-2 or TRBV6-3 and J is TRBJ1-2, with a tentative D call TRBD1 (6 bases). The V gene lost 5 bases and the J gene lost 6 bases, with 10 bases spanning the gap. Germline V lookup: CDR1 MNHEY, CDR2 SVGEGT. The CDR3 consists of 12 residues. The CDR3 sequence: CASSKQGNGYTF. The CDR3 DNA reads TGTGCCAGCAGTAAACAGGGTAATGGCTACACCTTC.

The V gene is TRBV4-3, the J gene TRBJ1-4; a weak D match, TRBD1 (5 bases). CDR1 LGHNA and CDR2 YSLEER come from the germline V gene. The CDR3 is made up of 15 amino acids. Trimming removed 1 base from V and 4 bases from J, with 10 bases in between. The CDR3: CASSQGGGLNEKLFF. CDR3 sequence (DNA): TGCGCCAGCAGCCAAGGGGGGGGTCTTAATGAAAAACTGTTTTTT.

The V gene is TRBV27, the J gene TRBJ1-2; a weak D match, TRBD1 (6 bases). Germline CDR1 MNHEY, CDR2 SMNVEV (reference sequence). Trimming removed 2 bases from V and 5 bases from J, with 6 bases in between. The CDR3 runs 12 residues. This chain's CDR3 is CASSLQGYGYTF. CDR3 sequence (DNA): TGTGCCAGCAGTTTACAGGGGTATGGCTACACCTTC.

The chain employs TRBV28 and TRBJ1-6; D not certain. The CDR3 is 17 amino acids. Germline CDR1 MDHEN, CDR2 SYDVKM. Trimming removed 6 bases at V and 3 bases at J, with 18 bases between. The CDR3, as DNA: TGTGCCAGCAGCAAGGCCGTTGGGAGCTTCTATAATTCACCCCTCCACTTT. Amino acid sequence: CASSKAVGSFYNSPLHF.

This clone was found many times. The chain employs TRBV11-2 and TRBJ1-1; perhaps TRBD1 as D (5 bases). Trimming removed 4 bases at V and 11 bases at J, with 14 bases between. The CDR3 is 12 residues long. Germline V lookup: CDR1 SGHAT, CDR2 FQNNGV. As DNA, the CDR3 is TGTGCCAGCAGCTCCTTATCAGGGAGGGCTTTCTTT. This translates into CASSSLSGRAFF.

The chain is built from TRBV9 and TRBJ2-1; maybe TRBD1 (6 bases). The CDR3 extends over 15 amino acids. The germline V gene encodes CDR1 SGDLS and CDR2 YYNGEE. V was shortened by 5 bases and J by 6 bases, with 18 bases between the two germline ends. CDR3 residues: CASSLIGDIGNEQFF. CDR3 bases: TGTGCCAGCAGTCTTATAGGGGACATTGGCAATGAGCAGTTCTTC.

This clone showed up just once. The chain employs TRBV7-6 and TRBJ2-7; tentative D call: TRBD2 (6 bases). V lost 1 base, J lost 5 bases, and 12 bases lay in between. The CDR3 contains 14 residues. Germline CDR1 SGHVS, CDR2 FNYEAQ. The CDR3 spells CASSLEPGVDEQYF. CDR3 bases: TGTGCCAGCAGCTTAGAACCGGGAGTCGACGAGCAGTACTTC.

This chain links TRBV12-3 or TRBV12-4 with TRBJ2-1, with D tentatively TRBD2 (6 bases). The CDR3 length is 12 residues. Trimming cost V 4 bases and J 10 bases, with 11 bases left between them. CDR3 in amino acids: CASSWASVEQFF. The CDR3 DNA reads TGTGCCAGCAGTTGGGCTAGCGTAGAGCAGTTCTTC.

This chain links TRBV5-4 with TRBJ2-1; 9 bases fit TRBD2. This CDR3 contains 17 residues. V was pared by 0 bases and J by 3 bases, with 7 bases of the junction left unmatched. Germline CDR1 SGHNT, CDR2 YYREEE (reference sequence). The CDR3 DNA follows: TGTGCCAGCAGCTTGGTAATAATAGCGGGAGACTACAATGAGCAGTTCTTC. It is translated as CASSLVIIAGDYNEQFF. Looking up the rest from reference TRBV5-4 and TRBJ2-1 gives the full variable domain: ETGVTQSPTHLIKTRGQQVTLRCSSQSGHNTVSWYQQALGQGPQFIFQYYREEENGRGNFPPRFSGLQFPNYSSELNVNALELDDSALYLCASSLVIIAGDYNEQFFGPGTRLTVL.

The V gene is TRBV15, the J gene TRBJ1-3; D is unresolved. V lost 4 bases and J 1 base, leaving 5 bases between the germline ends. Germline CDR1 reads LNHNV; CDR2 reads YYDKDF (reference sequence). CDR3 length: 13 residues. The CDR3 loop is CATSKLSGNTIYF. In DNA form, the CDR3 reads TGTGCCACCAGCAAACTATCTGGAAACACCATATATTTT.

The chain links TRBV15 to TRBJ2-5; D is perhaps TRBD2 (5 bases). CDR1 is LNHNV, CDR2 YYDKDF, per germline (reference sequence). V was cut by 1 base and J by 2 bases, with 8 bases left in between. The CDR3 length is 14 residues. The CDR3 sequence: CATSRVGAQETQYF. CDR3 in DNA: TGTGCCACCAGCAGAGTGGGAGCTCAAGAGACCCAGTACTTC. Full variable domain (rest looked up from reference TRBV15 and TRBJ2-5): DAMVIQNPRYQVTQFGKPVTLSCSQTLNHNVMYWYQQKSSQAPKLLFHYYDKDFNNEADTPDNFQSRRPNTSFCFLDIRSPGLGDTAMYLCATSRVGAQETQYFGPGTRLLVL.

The chain has TRBV19 and TRBJ2-3, with 7 positions matching TRBD2. Germline V gives CDR1 LNHDA, CDR2 SQIVND (reference sequence). Trimming cost V 3 bases and J 0 bases; bases outside gene matches: 12. CDR3 length: 18 amino acids. The CDR3 loop reads CASSMSILLALSTDTQYF. The CDR3 DNA sequence: TGTGCCAGTAGTATGTCCATCCTACTAGCGCTTAGCACAGATACGCAGTATTTT.

The V call is TRBV7-2, the J call TRBJ2-5; TRBD1 is a possible D gene (6 bases). The V and J ends lost 6 bases and 1 base respectively, with 9 bases between them. From germline, CDR1 is SGHTA and CDR2 FQGNSA. This CDR3 comprises 13 residues. The chain's CDR3 is CASRQGTQETQYF. The CDR3 DNA reads TGTGCCAGCAGGCAGGGGACCCAAGAGACCCAGTACTTC.

This clone showed up just a few times. V gene TRBV7-8 combines with J gene TRBJ2-7; 7 nucleotides match TRBD2. The ends lost 2 bases at V and 2 bases at J; junction bases unmatched: 3. The CDR3 length is 14 residues. The germline gives CDR1 SGHVS, CDR2 FQNEAQ. The CDR3 is CASSLLLAAYEQYF. CDR3 coding DNA: TGTGCCAGCAGCTTACTGCTAGCGGCCTACGAGCAGTACTTC.

The genes are TRBV27 and TRBJ2-7, with 7 bases aligning to TRBD1. Germline V lookup: CDR1 MNHEY, CDR2 SMNVEV (reference sequence). J gave up 4 bases and V 6 bases, and 9 bases lay outside the gene matches. This CDR3 spans 14 amino acids. The CDR3 nucleotides are TGTGCCAGCAGCCCGTTCCGGGACAGATACGAGCAGTACTTC. Encoded protein: CASSPFRDRYEQYF.

The chain has TRBV5-6 and TRBJ2-5, with 10 bases lining up with TRBD2. The CDR3 runs 16 residues. V lost 3 bases and J lost 0; bases outside the gene matches: 5. CDR1 SGHDT and CDR2 YYEEEE come from the germline V gene. CDR3 bases: TGTGCCAGCAGCTCCGTAGCGGGAGGCTACCAAGAGACCCAGTACTTC. Protein product: CASSSVAGGYQETQYF.

The chain links TRBV7-2 to TRBJ2-2, with TRBD2 matching over 7 bases. V lost 0 bases and J lost 5; bases outside the gene matches: 0. The CDR3 extends over 14 amino acids. The V gene's germline CDR1 is SGHTA and CDR2 FQGNSA. This CDR3 is CASSLASGTGELFF. The CDR3 region has the DNA TGTGCCAGCAGCTTAGCTAGCGGGACCGGGGAGCTGTTTTTT.